Following are 29 T cell receptor beta chains from one sample sequenced in a study of cytomegalovirus exposure and HLA in healthy donors. PCR amplification relied on 60 Vbeta primers (plus 13 Jbeta primers). Some clones are missing from TCRdb's copy, which holds only in-frame ones; the method was immunoSEQ multiplex PCR. Here the sample spans 170,000 or so clones, roughly 78% being singletons. The sequencing input was PBMCs. These receptors all come from a woman in her fifties or sixties in good health and CMV-seropositive.

The chain has TRBV4-2 and TRBJ1-6, with TRBD1 matching over 8 bases. The length of the CDR3 is 14 residues. CDR1 and CDR2 from the germline V gene are LGHNA and YNFKEQ. V dropped 4 bases and J dropped 9; count of bases not matched to a gene: 5. CDR3 DNA sequence: TGTGCCAGCAGCCTCACAGGGACAGGTTCACCCCTCCACTTT. It specifies CASSLTGTGSPLHF.

The V call is TRBV1, the J call TRBJ2-2; the table's D call of TRBD2 was not tested on the DNA. TRBV1 corresponds to a pseudogene. This CDR3 contains 16 residues. In DNA, the CDR3 is TGCACCAGCCCCCTGGGGCGGGACCTTTCCACCGGGGAGCTGTTTTTT. This sequence encodes CTSPLGRDLSTGELFF.

The chain couples TRBV5-6 to TRBJ1-4, with 7 bases matching TRBD1. The CDR3 loop spans 15 amino acids. Per the germline V gene, CDR1 is SGHDT and CDR2 is YYEEEE. V shed 1 base, J shed 8 bases, and the junction held 8 bases outside the gene matches. For the CDR3, the DNA is TGTGCCAGCAGCTTGTTGGGACAGAGAAAAGAAAAACTGTTTTTT. It specifies CASSLLGQRKEKLFF. The full variable domain, with the rest looked up from reference TRBV5-6 and TRBJ1-4, is DAGVTQSPTHLIKTRGQQVTLRCSPKSGHDTVSWYQQALGQGPQFIFQYYEEEERQRGNFPDRFSGHQFPNYSSELNVNALLLGDSALYLCASSLLGQRKEKLFFGSGTQLSVL.

The J gene is TRBJ2-7, the V gene TRBV21-1; the table's TRBD1 call for D was not verified on the DNA. TRBV21-1 represents a pseudogene. This CDR3 contains 15 residues. Written as DNA, the CDR3 is TGTGCTAGCAGCAAAAAAGGCGGCAGGGTTTACGAGCAGTACTTC. Translating it yields CASSKKGGRVYEQYF.

The chain recombines TRBV19 with TRBJ1-2; a possible D gene is TRBD1 (6 bases). Germline assignment: CDR1 LNHDA and CDR2 SQIVND (reference sequence). V was pared by 6 bases and J by 7 bases, with 15 bases between. This CDR3 contains 13 residues. CDR3 DNA sequence: TGTGCCAGTAGGATGAGGGGGGGCAGTGGCTACACCTTC. This sequence encodes CASRMRGGSGYTF.

The genes are TRBV30 and TRBJ1-2; D perhaps matches TRBD1 (5 bases). Trimming stripped 4 bases from V and 3 bases from J, with 18 bases between. The germline gives CDR1 GTSNPN, CDR2 SVGIG (reference sequence). CDR3 size: 15 residues. For the CDR3, the DNA is TGTGCCTGGACCCTGTTAGGCGGGACCGACTATGGCTACACCTTC. Protein sequence: CAWTLLGGTDYGYTF.

The rearrangement links TRBV27 to TRBJ2-5; D might be TRBD1 (7 bases). The V gene lost 6 bases and the J gene lost 4 bases, with 15 bases spanning the gap. This CDR3 comprises 14 residues. Germline V gene sequence: CDR1 MNHEY, CDR2 SMNVEV (reference sequence). The CDR3 bases are TGTGCCAGCAGGGAGGCAGGGGGGCTAGAGACCCAGTACTTC. Translated: CASREAGGLETQYF.

Only a few counts were recorded for this clone. This chain joins TRBV7-9 and TRBJ2-6; D not resolved. Trimming pared 5 bases from V and 9 bases from J, leaving 14 bases between. Germline V gene sequence: CDR1 SEHNR, CDR2 FQNEAQ (reference sequence). The CDR3 has 14 amino acids. CDR3 loop: CASSPSSSDNVLTF. The CDR3 DNA reads TGTGCCAGCAGCCCATCTAGTTCGGACAACGTCCTGACTTTC. The whole variable domain, filled in from reference TRBV7-9 and TRBJ2-6, reads DTGVSQNPRHKITKRGQNVTFRCDPISEHNRLYWYRQTLGQGPEFLTYFQNEAQLEKSRLLSDRFSAERPKGSFSTLEIQRTEQGDSAMYLCASSPSSSDNVLTFGAGSRLTVL.

The V and J genes are TRBV9 and TRBJ1-1; D is possibly TRBD1 (6 bases). The CDR3 sequence is 15 residues long. Per the germline V gene, CDR1 is SGDLS and CDR2 is YYNGEE. Trimming cost V 4 bases and J 2 bases, with 15 bases left between them. This CDR3 is CASSPYTGRNTEAFF. The DNA for the CDR3 is TGTGCCAGCAGCCCATACACAGGGAGAAACACTGAAGCTTTCTTT.

The rearrangement joins TRBV19 to TRBJ2-6; D remains ambiguous. The V end lost 4 bases, the J end lost 0 bases, and 4 bases lay between the germline ends. The CDR3 is 14 amino acids. Germline V gene sequence: CDR1 LNHDA, CDR2 SQIVND (reference sequence). This CDR3 is CASSTRSGANVLTF. CDR3 DNA sequence: TGTGCCAGTAGTACCCGCTCTGGGGCCAACGTCCTGACTTTC.

The CDR3 loop reads CASSPRGGRRYGYTF. The CDR3 nucleotides are TGCGCCAGCAGCCCGAGGGGGGGGCGAAGATATGGCTACACCTTC. J is TRBJ1-2 and V is TRBV4-1, with a tentative D call TRBD1 (6 bases). This CDR3 region has 15 residues. V lost 4 bases and J lost 5, with 17 bases in between. Germline CDR1 is MGHRA and CDR2 is YSYEKL.

The table lists this clone with a few counts. The rearrangement links TRBV6-6 to TRBJ1-6; D gene unclear. There are 15 residues in the CDR3. Germline loops: CDR1 MNHNY, CDR2 SVGAGI (reference sequence). V was pared by 7 bases and J by 4 bases, with 14 bases between. The CDR3 region has the DNA TGTGCCAGCAACGAGGGAGGTTCGTATAATTCACCCCTCCACTTT. It codes for CASNEGGSYNSPLHF.

This chain uses TRBV29-1 with TRBJ2-2; 7 nucleotides agree with TRBD1. CDR3 length: 13 residues. V lost 4 bases, J lost 6 bases, and 5 bases stayed unmatched. The V gene's germline CDR1 is SQVTM and CDR2 ANQGSEA. DNA for the CDR3: TGCAGCGTTGCTAGGGGGCAAGCCGGGGAGCTGTTTTTT. As protein: CSVARGQAGELFF.

This chain uses TRBV19 with TRBJ1-6; TRBD1 aligns across 10 bases. Germline CDR1 reads LNHDA; CDR2 reads SQIVND (reference sequence). The trim removed 7 bases at V and 10 bases at J, leaving 10 bases unmatched. The CDR3 covers 15 residues. Here the CDR3 DNA reads TGTGCCAGTACCTCAAAAGGGACAGGGGTATCACCCCTCCACTTT. Translating it yields CASTSKGTGVSPLHF.

This sequence joins TRBV30 and TRBJ1-1; the D gene is possibly TRBD1 (6 bases). CDR1 and CDR2 from the germline V gene are GTSNPN and SVGIG (reference sequence). Trimming took off 0 bases at V and 1 base at J, with 15 bases between the two ends. The CDR3 is made up of 16 amino acids. CDR3 bases: TGTGCCTGGAGTGTACGGTTGGGGGCCACGAACACTGAAGCTTTCTTT. This encodes CAWSVRLGATNTEAFF.

The CDR3 nucleotides read TGTGCCAGCAGAAGGGACAGAGTAACCGGGGAGCTGTTTTTT. Encoded protein: CASRRDRVTGELFF. The chain couples TRBV6-1 to TRBJ2-2; 7 bases map to TRBD1. V shed 6 bases and J 5 bases; nucleotides not matched to a gene: 6. The V gene's germline CDR1 is MNHNS and CDR2 SASEGT. This CDR3 spans 14 amino acids.

The V call is TRBV5-8, the J call TRBJ2-7; the match to TRBD2 covers 8 bases. This CDR3 contains 16 residues. The ends lost 5 bases at V and 5 bases at J; junction bases unmatched: 15. Per germline, CDR1 SGHTS and CDR2 YDEGEE. The CDR3 DNA is TGTGCCAGCAGGAACCAGGGAGCGGGGGCCCACCACGAGCAGTACTTC. Translating it yields CASRNQGAGAHHEQYF.

The chain employs TRBV7-8 and TRBJ2-2, with 8 bases lining up with TRBD1. The germline V gene has CDR1 SGHVS and CDR2 FQNEAQ. The CDR3 runs 17 residues. V was pared by 1 base and J by 6 bases, with 10 bases of the junction left unmatched. This CDR3 reads CASSLVLLDRGSGELFF. CDR3 coding DNA: TGTGCCAGCAGCTTAGTATTACTTGACAGGGGATCCGGGGAGCTGTTTTTT.

This clone appeared a few times. The V call is TRBV6-1, the J call TRBJ2-4, with TRBD1 matching 9 bases. V was clipped by 2 bases and J by 3 bases; unmatched bases: 14. Germline V lookup: CDR1 MNHNS, CDR2 SASEGT. CDR3 length: 19 residues. CDR3 nucleotides: TGTGCCAGCAGTGAATTTCCAAGGGGACAGGGATGGCACAAAAACATTCAGTACTTC. Residues: CASSEFPRGQGWHKNIQYF.

This rearrangement joins TRBV9 to TRBJ1-2, with D uncertain. The CDR3 extends over 15 amino acids. V was clipped by 0 bases and J by 4 bases, with 13 bases between them. Germline CDR1 SGDLS, CDR2 YYNGEE. The CDR3 here is CASSVGEGPSYGYTF. CDR3 DNA: TGTGCCAGCAGCGTAGGGGAGGGCCCCTCCTATGGCTACACCTTC. The whole variable domain, remainder taken from reference TRBV9 and TRBJ1-2, is DSGVTQTPKHLITATGQRVTLRCSPRSGDLSVYWYQQSLDQGLQFLIQYYNGEERAKGNILERFSAQQFPDLHSELNLSSLELGDSALYFCASSVGEGPSYGYTFGSGTRLTVV.

The rearrangement joins TRBV7-9 to TRBJ2-1; 7 nucleotides agree with TRBD1. The V gene's germline CDR1 is SEHNR and CDR2 FQNEAQ (reference sequence). Trimming at V came to 4 bases and at J to 5 bases, leaving 5 bases not matched to a gene. The CDR3 loop spans 14 amino acids. CDR3 in DNA: TGTGCCAGCAGCTATCTCACAGGGGACAATGAGCAGTTCTTC. Its translation is CASSYLTGDNEQFF.

The gene calls are TRBV5-1 and TRBJ2-7; 9 bases match TRBD1. V shed 5 bases and J 6 bases; nucleotides not matched to a gene: 9. Germline values: CDR1 SGHRS, CDR2 YFSETQ. This CDR3 has 14 residues. In DNA, the CDR3 is TGCGCCAGCAGTTTCCGGGACAGGGATACCGAGCAGTACTTC. It codes for CASSFRDRDTEQYF.

The chain links TRBV6-1 to TRBJ1-5, with D tentatively TRBD1 (6 bases). There are 14 residues in the CDR3. Trimming shortened V by 5 bases and J by 4 bases, and 12 bases separated the two germline ends. Germline V CDR1 and CDR2: MNHNS, SASEGT. The CDR3 region is CASSLQGGNQPQHF. CDR3 in DNA: TGTGCCAGCAGTTTACAGGGTGGGAATCAGCCCCAGCATTTT.

This clone occurred a few times. This rearrangement joins TRBV5-8 to TRBJ2-3; D is perhaps TRBD2 (5 bases). This CDR3 has 18 residues. Trimming left V 0 bases short and J 0 bases short, with 17 bases between. CDR1 and CDR2 from the germline V gene are SGHTS and YDEGEE. In DNA, the CDR3 is TGTGCCAGCAGCTTGGGACCCGGGGTCGGCACTAGCACAGATACGCAGTATTTT. Protein sequence: CASSLGPGVGTSTDTQYF.

This chain joins TRBV7-9 and TRBJ2-1; D might be TRBD2 (6 bases). V was cut by 5 bases and J by 0 bases, with 17 bases left in between. The CDR3 runs to 17 residues. CDR1 and CDR2 from the germline V gene are SEHNR and FQNEAQ (reference sequence). CDR3 DNA: TGTGCCAGCAGCCTGTCAAGCGGGTATAGCTCCTACAATGAGCAGTTCTTC. It is translated as CASSLSSGYSSYNEQFF.

This clone was detected once. This rearrangement joins TRBV20-1 to TRBJ2-5; weak D call: TRBD2 (5 bases). CDR1 is DFQATT and CDR2 is SNEGSKA in the germline V gene (reference sequence). There are 11 residues in the CDR3. V lost 3 bases to trimming and J lost 5 bases, with 7 bases between them. The CDR3: CSASWRETQYF. CDR3 bases: TGCAGTGCTAGTTGGAGGGAGACCCAGTACTTC.

The rearrangement joins TRBV30 to TRBJ2-3; 7 bases line up with TRBD1. CDR1 is GTSNPN and CDR2 is SVGIG in the germline V gene (reference sequence). After removal of 2 bases from V and 4 bases from J, the junction contained 9 bases not matched to a gene. This CDR3 has 15 amino acids. The CDR3 spells CAWSPKQGLADTQYF. In DNA form, the CDR3 reads TGTGCCTGGAGTCCAAAACAGGGGTTAGCAGATACGCAGTATTTT.

The V call is TRBV9, the J call TRBJ2-5; D is unclear. The germline CDR1 and CDR2 sequences are SGDLS and YYNGEE. CDR3 length equals 14 residues. V lost 3 bases and J 2 bases, leaving 11 bases between the germline ends. The CDR3, as DNA: TGTGCCAGCAGCGGACGACTCGATCAAGAGACCCAGTACTTC. The encoded protein is CASSGRLDQETQYF.

The chain joins TRBV11-2 to TRBJ2-3; D uncertain. Germline V gives CDR1 SGHAT, CDR2 FQNNGV. The CDR3 length is 14 residues. The germline V and J ends were trimmed by 5 bases and 2 bases, with 11 bases remaining between them. The CDR3: CASSPGSYTDTQYF. CDR3 bases: TGTGCCAGCAGCCCCGGGTCATACACAGATACGCAGTATTTT.